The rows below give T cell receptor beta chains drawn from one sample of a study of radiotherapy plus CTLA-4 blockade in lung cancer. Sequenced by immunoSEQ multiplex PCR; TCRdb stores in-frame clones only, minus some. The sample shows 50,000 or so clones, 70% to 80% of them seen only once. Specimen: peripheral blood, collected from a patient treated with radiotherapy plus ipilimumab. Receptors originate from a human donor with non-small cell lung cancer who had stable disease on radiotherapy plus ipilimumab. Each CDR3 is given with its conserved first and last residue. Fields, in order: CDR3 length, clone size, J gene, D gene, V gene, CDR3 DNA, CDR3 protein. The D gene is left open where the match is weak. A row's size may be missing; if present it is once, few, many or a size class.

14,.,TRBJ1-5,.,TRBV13,TGTGCCAGCAGCTTAGGACGAGGGAATCAGCCCCAGCATTTT,CASSLGRGNQPQHF
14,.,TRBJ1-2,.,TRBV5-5,TGTGCCAGCAGCTTTGCAGGGGCCAACTATGGCTACACCTTC,CASSFAGANYGYTF
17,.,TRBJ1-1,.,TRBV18,TGTGCCAGCTCACCACCGTCGGGGAAGGACCAGGGGACTGAAGCTTTCTTT,CASSPPSGKDQGTEAFF
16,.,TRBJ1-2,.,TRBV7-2,TGTGCCAGCAGCCCGCGGGACACTCGTTTCAACTATGGCTACACCTTC,CASSPRDTRFNYGYTF
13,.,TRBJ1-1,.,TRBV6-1,TGTGCCAGCAGAAGGGGAGGGTACACTGAAGCTTTCTTT,CASRRGGYTEAFF
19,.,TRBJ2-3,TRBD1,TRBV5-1,TGCGCCAGCAGCCTATCCGGGACAGGGTCCCGCCGATCCACAGATACGCAGTATTTT,CASSLSGTGSRRSTDTQYF
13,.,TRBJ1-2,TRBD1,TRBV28,TGTGCCAGCAGTTCGGGACAGGACGATGGCTACACCTTC,CASSSGQDDGYTF
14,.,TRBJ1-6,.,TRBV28,TGTGCCAGCACAACGATACAGGTTAATTCACCCCTCCACTTT,CASTTIQVNSPLHF
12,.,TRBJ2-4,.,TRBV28,TGTGCCAGCAGTTATCAGAAAAACATTCAGTACTTC,CASSYQKNIQYF
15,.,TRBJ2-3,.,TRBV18,TGTGCCAGCTCACCTGGCGGAGCGAGGGCAGATACGCAGTATTTT,CASSPGGARADTQYF
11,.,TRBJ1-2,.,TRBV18,TGTGCCAGCTCACCGTCCTATGGCTACACCTTC,CASSPSYGYTF
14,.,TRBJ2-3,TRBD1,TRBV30,TGTGCCTGGAGCGGGACAGGGGCAGCAGATACGCAGTATTTT,CAWSGTGAADTQYF
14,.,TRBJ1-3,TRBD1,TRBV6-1,TGTGCCAGCAGTGAAGCGCAGGGGGTAGGGACCATATATTTT,CASSEAQGVGTIYF
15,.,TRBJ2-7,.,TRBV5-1,TGCGCCAGCAGCTCGGGGCTTAACGGGCCCTACGAGCAGTACTTC,CASSSGLNGPYEQYF
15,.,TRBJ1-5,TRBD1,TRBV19,TGTGCCAGTAGTATATTCGAAGGGGGCGACCAGCCCCAGCATTTT,CASSIFEGGDQPQHF
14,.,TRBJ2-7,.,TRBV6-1,TGTGCCAGCAGTACTGGACTTGGCTCCTACGAGCAGTACTTC,CASSTGLGSYEQYF
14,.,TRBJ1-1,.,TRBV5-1,TGCGCCAGCAGCTTGCCGGGGGGAGGAGTTGAAGCTTTCTTT,CASSLPGGGVEAFF
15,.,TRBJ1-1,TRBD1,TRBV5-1,TGCGCCAGCAGCTTCCGGACAGGGAGGGACACTGAAGCTTTCTTT,CASSFRTGRDTEAFF
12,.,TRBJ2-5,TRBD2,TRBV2,TGTGCCAGCAGACGGGGAGGGGAGACCCAGTACTTC,CASRRGGETQYF
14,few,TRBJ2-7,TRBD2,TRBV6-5,TGTGCCAGCAGCAACGGGCGGGGGTTACACGAGCAGTACTTC,CASSNGRGLHEQYF
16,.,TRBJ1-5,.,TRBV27,TGTGCCAGCAGTTTATCGTCCGGGACATCTCATCAGCCCCAGCATTTT,CASSLSSGTSHQPQHF
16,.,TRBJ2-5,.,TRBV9,TGTGCCAGCAGCGTAGCCCCCTCAGGGATTCAAGAGACCCAGTACTTC,CASSVAPSGIQETQYF
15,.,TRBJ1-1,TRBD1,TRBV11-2,TGTGCCAGCAGCTTAGAAATGGGACAGGGCACTGAAGCTTTCTTT,CASSLEMGQGTEAFF
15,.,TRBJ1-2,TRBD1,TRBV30,TGTGCCTGGAGTAGGGAGGGGGCTCCTTGGGGTGGCTACACCTTC,CAWSREGAPWGGYTF
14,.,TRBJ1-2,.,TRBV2,TGTGCCAGCAAAGGCGGAGGGGCGCTTTATGGCTACACCTTC,CASKGGGALYGYTF
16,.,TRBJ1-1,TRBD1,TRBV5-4,TGTGCCAGCGGGCGGACAGGGCTTTGGGGAGACACTGAAGCTTTCTTT,CASGRTGLWGDTEAFF
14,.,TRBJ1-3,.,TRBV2,TGTGCCAGCAGTGACGGGACCCCTGGAAACACCATATATTTT,CASSDGTPGNTIYF
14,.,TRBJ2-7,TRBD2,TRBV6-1,TGTGCCAGCCGCTCCGGGGGGGCGGTGTACGAGCAGTACTTC,CASRSGGAVYEQYF
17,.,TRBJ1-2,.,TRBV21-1,TGTGCCAGCAGCAACCCAATCCCGTTTCAGATAAACTATGGCTACACCTTC,CASSNPIPFQINYGYTF
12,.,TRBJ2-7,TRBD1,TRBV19,TGTGCCAGTAGTGACAGGGTTCGGGAGCAGTACTTC,CASSDRVREQYF
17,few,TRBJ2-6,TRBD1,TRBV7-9,TGTGCCAGCAGCCGTGTGGCCGGGACAGCTGGGGCCAACGTCCTGACTTTC,CASSRVAGTAGANVLTF
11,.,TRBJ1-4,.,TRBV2,TGTGCCAGCAGTGATGTGGGGAAACTGTTTTTT,CASSDVGKLFF
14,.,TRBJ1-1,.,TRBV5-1,TGCGCCAGCAGCCCGAAAATGGGGAACACTGAAGCTTTCTTT,CASSPKMGNTEAFF
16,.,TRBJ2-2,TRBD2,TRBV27,TGTGCCAGCAGTTTAGTGTCGGGGGGGACTCCCGGGGAGCTGTTTTTT,CASSLVSGGTPGELFF
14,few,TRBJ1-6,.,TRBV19,TGTGCCAGTAGTATAAGGGCCCCGAATTCACCCCTCCACTTT,CASSIRAPNSPLHF
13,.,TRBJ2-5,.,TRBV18,TGTGCCAGCTCCGAGGGTTTGCGAGAGACCCAGTACTTC,CASSEGLRETQYF
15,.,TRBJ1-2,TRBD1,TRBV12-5,TGTGCTAGTGGTTTGGTAGGCGGACAGGGGCATGGCTACACCTTC,CASGLVGGQGHGYTF
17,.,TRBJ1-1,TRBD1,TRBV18,TGTGCCAGCTCACCAGGGGGGACAGGGGGCTTTAGCACTGAAGCTTTCTTT,CASSPGGTGGFSTEAFF
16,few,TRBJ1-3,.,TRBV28,TGTGCCAGCAGTTTCCCGACACCACGCTCTGGAAACACCATATATTTT,CASSFPTPRSGNTIYF
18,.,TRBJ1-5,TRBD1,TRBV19,TGTGCCAGTAGTATCCTCCAATTCCGACAGGGCCGCAATCAGCCCCAGCATTTT,CASSILQFRQGRNQPQHF
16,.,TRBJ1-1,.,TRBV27,TGTGCCAGCAGTTTGGACCAGGGGCTGATGGGCACTGAAGCTTTCTTT,CASSLDQGLMGTEAFF
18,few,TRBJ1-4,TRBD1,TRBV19,TGTGCCAGTAGTGTCGGGACAGGGGGCCTATTGTGGAATGAAAAACTGTTTTTT,CASSVGTGGLLWNEKLFF
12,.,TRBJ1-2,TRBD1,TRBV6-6,TGTGCCAGCAGTTTGGGACAGCCCGGCTACACCTTC,CASSLGQPGYTF
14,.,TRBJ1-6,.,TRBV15,TGTGCCACCCGCTTTGGGGAGTACAATTCACCCCTCCACTTT,CATRFGEYNSPLHF
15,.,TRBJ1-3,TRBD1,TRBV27,TGTGCCAGCAGTTCAAGCGGGACAGGGTTAAACTCCATATATTTT,CASSSSGTGLNSIYF
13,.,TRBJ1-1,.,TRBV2,TGTGCCAGCACAAGAAAAGGGAACACTGAAGCTTTCTTT,CASTRKGNTEAFF
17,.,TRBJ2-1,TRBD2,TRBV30,TGTGCCTGGAGTGGGACTAGCGGGCACGACCTACAATGGGAGCAGTTCTTC,CAWSGTSGHDLQWEQFF
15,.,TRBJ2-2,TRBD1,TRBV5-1,TGCGCCAGCAGTACGGACAGGCTCTATTCCGGGGAGCTGTTTTTT,CASSTDRLYSGELFF
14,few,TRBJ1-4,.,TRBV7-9,TGTGCCAGCAGCCCCGGACCAACTAATGAAAAACTGTTTTTT,CASSPGPTNEKLFF
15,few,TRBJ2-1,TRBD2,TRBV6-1,TGTGCCACCGACCCACGGTTGGCGGGGAGGGATGAGCAGTTCTTC,CATDPRLAGRDEQFF
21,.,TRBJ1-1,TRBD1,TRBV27,TGTGCCAGCAGTTTATCACGTGGCAAAACCTTCCTCACAGGGGTGGATACTGAAGCTTTCTTT,CASSLSRGKTFLTGVDTEAFF